Below are 15 T cell receptor beta chains sequenced from a single sample in a study of T cell changes during pregnancy in multiple sclerosis. The assay was immunoSEQ multiplex PCR, and TCRdb's table has in-frame clones only and misses some. Among 45,000 to 55,000 clones, around 90% were seen once, and the ten largest hold under 2%. This specimen was peripheral blood, taken in the first trimester of pregnancy. The source is a female donor with multiple sclerosis, enrolled in a pregnancy study.

The chain employs TRBV5-4 and TRBJ1-2, with 9 positions matching TRBD1. The CDR3 sequence is 14 residues long. Per germline, CDR1 SGHNT and CDR2 YYREEE (reference sequence). The junction had 7 bases not matched to a gene; V was cut back by 4 bases and J by 6 bases. This CDR3 reads CASSPGQGHHGYTF. CDR3 coding DNA: TGTGCCAGCAGCCCGGGACAGGGACACCATGGCTACACCTTC.

The chain joins TRBV5-4 to TRBJ1-1, with 10 bases matching TRBD1. V was pared by 0 bases and J by 4 bases, with 3 bases of the junction left unmatched. The CDR3 contains 15 residues. The germline V gene has CDR1 SGHNT and CDR2 YYREEE (reference sequence). CDR3 loop: CASSLAGTGATEAFF. In nucleotides, the CDR3 is TGTGCCAGCAGCTTGGCCGGGACAGGGGCCACTGAAGCTTTCTTT.

The chain carries TRBV5-1 and TRBJ2-5; D possibly corresponds to TRBD1 (5 bases). The germline CDR1 and CDR2 sequences are SGHRS and YFSETQ. The CDR3 is made up of 16 amino acids. The V and J ends lost 3 bases and 5 bases respectively, with 20 bases between them. The CDR3 here is CASSSGAGFFIETQYF. The CDR3 region has the DNA TGCGCCAGCAGCTCCGGCGCAGGGTTTTTTATTGAGACCCAGTACTTC.

The chain couples TRBV7-9 to TRBJ2-1; 10 bases match TRBD1. V lost 5 bases, J lost 0 bases, and 7 bases stayed unmatched. CDR1 is SEHNR, CDR2 FQNEAQ, per germline (reference sequence). The CDR3 length is 17 residues. The CDR3 region has the DNA TGTGCCAGCAGCCCTCGGACAGGGGGGATCTCCTACAATGAGCAGTTCTTC. Protein: CASSPRTGGISYNEQFF.

The gene calls are TRBV28 and TRBJ2-1; 9 nucleotides align to TRBD1. Losses at the gene ends were 6 bases for V and 7 bases for J; bases not matched to a gene: 7. Per the germline V gene, CDR1 is MDHEN and CDR2 is SYDVKM. The CDR3 totals 14 residues. CDR3 sequence reads: CASSPGTGTNEQFF. CDR3 nucleotide sequence: TGTGCCAGCAGCCCCGGGACAGGGACGAATGAGCAGTTCTTC. Filled out from reference TRBV28 and TRBJ2-1, the complete variable domain reads DVKVTQSSRYLVKRTGEKVFLECVQDMDHENMFWYRQDPGLGLRLIYFSYDVKMKEKGDIPEGYSVSREKKERFSLILESASTNQTSMYLCASSPGTGTNEQFFGPGTRLTVL.

The V and J genes are TRBV5-4 and TRBJ1-6; D possibly corresponds to TRBD1 (5 bases). Germline CDR1 and CDR2: SGHNT and YYREEE (reference sequence). With 2 bases removed from V and 8 bases from J, the gap between germline ends came to 11 bases. The CDR3 contains 14 residues. In DNA, the CDR3 is TGTGCCAGCAGCTTAGGCGGGGGGGATTCACCCCTCCACTTT. Translated, it gives CASSLGGGDSPLHF.

This chain links TRBV7-9 with TRBJ1-6; 10 nucleotides match TRBD1. Trimming took 4 bases from V and 2 from J; bases not matched to a gene: 5. The length of the CDR3 is 17 residues. The germline CDR1 and CDR2 sequences are SEHNR and FQNEAQ (reference sequence). The CDR3 DNA sequence: TGTGCCAGCAGCTCACAGACAGGGGGCACCTATAATTCACCCCTCCACTTT. Protein product: CASSSQTGGTYNSPLHF.

The chain has TRBV27 and TRBJ1-2; D remains ambiguous. Germline-derived CDR1 and CDR2 are MNHEY and SMNVEV (reference sequence). The CDR3 sequence is 16 residues long. Trimming removed 5 bases from V and 4 bases from J, with 20 bases in between. The CDR3 coding sequence is TGTGCCAGCAGTCCTTCAGCGGGCAGTAAGTTCTATGGCTACACCTTC. This gives the protein CASSPSAGSKFYGYTF.

The chain carries TRBV7-8 and TRBJ1-1; D might be TRBD1 (5 bases). Trimming stripped 5 bases from V and 0 bases from J, with 16 bases between. CDR1 and CDR2 (germline): SGHVS, FQNEAQ. The CDR3 runs 16 residues. The CDR3 spells CASSQRLTAMNTEAFF. The DNA for the CDR3 is TGTGCCAGCAGCCAAAGGTTGACAGCCATGAACACTGAAGCTTTCTTT.

The chain uses TRBV27 and TRBJ1-4; D gene unclear. CDR1 and CDR2 (germline): MNHEY, SMNVEV (reference sequence). Trimming took 5 bases from V and 0 from J, leaving 16 bases between them. The CDR3 extends over 17 amino acids. The CDR3 region has the DNA TGTGCCAGCAGTCCCCTAAGTTGGCAGGCAACTAATGAAAAACTGTTTTTT. Translation gives CASSPLSWQATNEKLFF. The full variable domain, in which reference TRBV27 and TRBJ1-4 provide the parts outside the CDR3, is EAQVTQNPRYLITVTGKKLTVTCSQNMNHEYMSWYRQDPGLGLRQIYYSMNVEVTDKGDVPEGYKVSRKEKRNFPLILESPSPNQTSLYFCASSPLSWQATNEKLFFGSGTQLSVL.

The chain uses TRBV6-4 and TRBJ2-3; weak D call: TRBD1 (5 bases). V shed 4 bases and J shed 5 bases, with 7 bases lying between them. CDR1 is MRHNA and CDR2 is SNTAGT in the germline V gene. The CDR3 spans 12 residues. CDR3 sequence reads: CASSAREDTQYF. CDR3 bases: TGTGCCAGCAGTGCCAGGGAAGATACGCAGTATTTT.

The chain carries TRBV27 and TRBJ1-3; no clear D. The CDR3 is 15 amino acids. Germline assignment: CDR1 MNHEY and CDR2 SMNVEV (reference sequence). V was clipped by 7 bases and J by 1 base, with 14 bases between them. This CDR3 reads CASKVPRRSGNTIYF. CDR3 sequence (DNA): TGTGCCAGCAAAGTTCCCCGGAGATCTGGAAACACCATATATTTT.

The J gene is TRBJ1-6, the V gene TRBV19; TRBD1 is a possible D gene (5 bases). V lost 6 bases and J 7 bases, leaving 13 bases between the germline ends. This CDR3 spans 14 amino acids. Germline V lookup: CDR1 LNHDA, CDR2 SQIVND (reference sequence). CDR3 sequence: CASSSGFINSPLHF. For the CDR3, the DNA is TGTGCCAGTAGCTCAGGGTTCATCAATTCACCCCTCCACTTT.

J is TRBJ1-2 and V is TRBV2; tentatively, D is TRBD1 (6 bases). Germline V gene lookup returns CDR1 SNHLY and CDR2 FYNNEI. CDR3 length: 14 residues. V lost 7 bases, J lost 4 bases, and 16 bases lay in between. Written as DNA, the CDR3 is TGTGCCAGCAAGAAGGGGGGGCTCGTCTATGGCTACACCTTC. The encoded protein is CASKKGGLVYGYTF.

The genes are TRBV6-5 and TRBJ1-5; possible D gene TRBD1, 5 bases. The V gene lost 6 bases and the J gene lost 1 base, with 13 bases spanning the gap. This CDR3 region has 15 residues. Germline CDR1 MNHEY, CDR2 SVGAGI. DNA of the CDR3: TGTGCCAGCAGCATCGACAGTCTCAGCAATCAGCCCCAGCATTTT. Translated: CASSIDSLSNQPQHF.